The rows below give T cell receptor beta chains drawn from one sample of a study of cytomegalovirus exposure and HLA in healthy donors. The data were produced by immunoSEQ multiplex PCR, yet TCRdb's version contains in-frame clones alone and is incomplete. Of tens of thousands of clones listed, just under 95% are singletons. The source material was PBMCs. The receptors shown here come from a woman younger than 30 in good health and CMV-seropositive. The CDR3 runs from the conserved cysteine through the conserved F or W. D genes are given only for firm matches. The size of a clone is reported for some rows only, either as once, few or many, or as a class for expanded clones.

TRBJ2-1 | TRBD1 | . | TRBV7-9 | CASSRRQGNDEQFF | TGTGCCAGCAGCAGGCGACAGGGTAACGATGAGCAGTTCTTC
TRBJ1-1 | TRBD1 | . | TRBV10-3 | CAIRARSRGRRAFF | TGTGCCATCAGAGCAAGAAGCAGGGGGCGGCGAGCTTTCTTT
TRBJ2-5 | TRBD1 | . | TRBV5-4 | CASSLISGTEETQYF | TGTGCCAGCAGCTTGATTTCAGGGACAGAAGAGACCCAGTACTTC
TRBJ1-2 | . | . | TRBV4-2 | CASSQDRAGFGYTF | TGTGCCAGCAGCCAAGATCGGGCAGGGTTTGGCTACACCTTC
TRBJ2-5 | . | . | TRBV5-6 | CASSSVQTQYF | TGTGCCAGCAGCTCTGTCCAGACCCAGTACTTC
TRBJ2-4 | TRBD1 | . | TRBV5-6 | CASSFRDRAKNIQYF | TGTGCCAGCAGCTTTCGGGACAGGGCAAAAAACATTCAGTACTTC
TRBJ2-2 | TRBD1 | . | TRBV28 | CASNRAGGGTGELFF | TGTGCCAGCAATCGGGCAGGGGGCGGCACCGGGGAGCTGTTTTTT
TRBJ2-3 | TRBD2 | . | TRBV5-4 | CASSPTRGGDTQYF | TGTGCCAGCAGCCCAACGCGGGGGGGGGATACGCAGTATTTT
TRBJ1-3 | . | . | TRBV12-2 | CASRLLTASGNTIYF | TGTGCAAGTCGCTTACTGACTGCATCTGGAAACACCATATATTTT
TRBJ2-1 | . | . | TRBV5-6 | CASSSPFAKQFF | TGTGCCAGCAGCTCCCCCTTCGCTAAGCAGTTCTTC
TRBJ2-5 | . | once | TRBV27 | CASSPDKQETQYF | TGTGCCAGCAGTCCGGACAAACAAGAGACCCAGTACTTC
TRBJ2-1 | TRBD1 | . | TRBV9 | CASSPPLGTGGRNEQFF | TGTGCCAGCAGCCCACCTCTCGGGACAGGGGGTAGGAATGAGCAGTTCTTC
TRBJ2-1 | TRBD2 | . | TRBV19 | CASSIEGGAYNEQFF | TGTGCCAGTAGTATAGAGGGGGGGGCCTACAATGAGCAGTTCTTC
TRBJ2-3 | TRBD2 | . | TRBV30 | CALTSDTDTQYF | TGTGCCCTAACTAGCGACACAGATACGCAGTATTTT
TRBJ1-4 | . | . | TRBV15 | CATSRDAGEKLFF | TGTGCCACCAGCAGAGACGCAGGCGAAAAACTGTTTTTT
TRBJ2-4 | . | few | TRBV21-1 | CASSKGQGAKNIQYF | TGTGCCAGCAGCAAAGGACAGGGGGCCAAAAACATTCAGTACTTC
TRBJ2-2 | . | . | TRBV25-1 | CASSAGYGELFF | TGTGCCAGCAGTGCAGGGTACGGGGAGCTGTTTTTT
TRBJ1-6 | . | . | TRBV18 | CASSQKEDSPLHF | TGTGCCAGCTCACAAAAGGAGGATTCACCCCTCCACTTT
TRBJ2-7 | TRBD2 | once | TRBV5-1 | CASSLAPLGGNNEQYF | TGCGCCAGCAGCTTGGCCCCCCTGGGGGGGAACAACGAGCAGTACTTC
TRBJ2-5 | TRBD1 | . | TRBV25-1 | CAITGGDETQYF | TGTGCCATTACAGGGGGTGACGAGACCCAGTACTTC